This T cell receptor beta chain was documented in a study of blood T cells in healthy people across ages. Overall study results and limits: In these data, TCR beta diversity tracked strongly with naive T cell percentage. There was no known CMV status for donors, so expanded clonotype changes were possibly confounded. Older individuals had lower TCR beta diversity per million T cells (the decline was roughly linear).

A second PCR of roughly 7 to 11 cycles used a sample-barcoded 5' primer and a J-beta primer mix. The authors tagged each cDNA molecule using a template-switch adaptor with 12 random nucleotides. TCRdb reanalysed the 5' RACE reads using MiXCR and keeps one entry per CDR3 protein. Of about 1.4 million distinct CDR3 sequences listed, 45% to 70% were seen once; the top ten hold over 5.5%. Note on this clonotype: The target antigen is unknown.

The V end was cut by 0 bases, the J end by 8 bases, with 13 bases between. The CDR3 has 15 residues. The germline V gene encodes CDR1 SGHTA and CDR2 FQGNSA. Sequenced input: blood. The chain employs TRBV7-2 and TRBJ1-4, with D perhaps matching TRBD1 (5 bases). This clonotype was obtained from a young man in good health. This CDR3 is CASSLARGAWEKLFF. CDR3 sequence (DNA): TGTGCCAGCAGCTTAGCGCGAGGGGCATGGGAAAAACTGTTTTTT.